A single sample is the source of the 30 T cell receptor beta chains below, sequenced in a study of T cells after yellow fever vaccination. In TCRdb, the 5' RACE reads were re-called with MiXCR into one record per CDR3 protein. In the table there are a few hundred thousand distinct CDR3 sequences, roughly a sixth of which are singletons. Sample: PBMCs, taken 4 to 5 days after the first yellow fever vaccination. The origin of the receptors is a man aged 18-30 years who received the YFV17D yellow fever vaccine.

The chain recombines TRBV14 with TRBJ1-3; D gene unclear. CDR3 length equals 15 residues. Trimming took 5 bases from V and 7 from J, leaving 18 bases between them. CDR1 SGHDN and CDR2 FVKESK come from the germline V gene. The CDR3 nucleotides are TGTGCCAGCAGCTCCCTCTTTAAAATGGGGAACACCATATATTTT. This gives the protein CASSSLFKMGNTIYF.

This chain joins TRBV7-2 and TRBJ2-1; unclear D gene. Germline lookup yields CDR1 SGHTA and CDR2 FQGNSA. With 2 bases removed from V and 2 bases from J, the gap between germline ends came to 7 bases. This CDR3 spans 14 amino acids. This chain's CDR3 is CASSLRQAYNEQFF. The CDR3 DNA is TGTGCCAGCAGCTTAAGGCAGGCCTACAATGAGCAGTTCTTC.

This clonotype was detected ten times or more. The chain joins TRBV7-3 to TRBJ2-7; the D gene is possibly TRBD2 (7 bases). Between the trimmed V and J ends, which lost 1 base and 7 bases, there was a span of 11 bases. Per germline, CDR1 SGHTA and CDR2 FQGTGA. The CDR3 length is 13 residues. CDR3 DNA sequence: TGTGCCAGCAGCTTAAGGCGGGGGCAGGAGCAGTACTTC. Residues: CASSLRRGQEQYF.

J is TRBJ2-3 and V is TRBV18, with 16 bases lining up with TRBD2. V was clipped by 1 base and J by 4 bases; unmatched bases: 2. CDR3 length: 17 amino acids. The germline V gene encodes CDR1 KGHSH and CDR2 LQKENI. The CDR3 reads CASSPQGLAGGPDTQYF. As DNA, the CDR3 is TGTGCCAGCTCACCACAGGGACTAGCGGGGGGGCCAGATACGCAGTATTTT.

A few counts support this clonotype. This chain uses TRBV18 with TRBJ2-2; D is uncertain. Trimming removed 3 bases from V and 0 bases from J, with 8 bases in between. The CDR3 length is 15 residues. Germline V gene data show CDR1 as KGHSH and CDR2 as LQKENI. The CDR3 DNA reads TGTGCCAGCTCACCTTCGGCAGCGAACACCGGGGAGCTGTTTTTT. It yields the protein CASSPSAANTGELFF. The full variable domain, with the rest looked up from reference TRBV18 and TRBJ2-2, is NAGVMQNPRHLVRRRGQEARLRCSPMKGHSHVYWYRQLPEEGLKFMVYLQKENIIDESGMPKERFSAEFPKEGPSILRIQQVVRGDSAAYFCASSPSAANTGELFFGEGSRLTVL.

This clonotype was observed at least ten times. V gene TRBV10-3 combines with J gene TRBJ2-1; 10 nucleotides match TRBD2. V dropped 4 bases and J dropped 7; count of bases not matched to a gene: 4. The length of the CDR3 is 14 residues. Germline values: CDR1 ENHRY, CDR2 SYGVKD. This CDR3 is CAISASGGDNEQFF. CDR3 bases: TGTGCCATCAGTGCCAGCGGGGGGGATAATGAGCAGTTCTTC.

This clonotype showed up just a few times. Relative to the germline gene, one junction end is altered; a read error may explain this. V usage is TRBV29-1 and J usage is TRBJ2-1; D may correspond to TRBD1 or TRBD2 (6 bases each). Per the germline V gene, CDR1 is SQVTM and CDR2 is ANQGSEA. The CDR3 contains 15 residues. CDR3 bases: TGCAGCGTTGAGGGGGGCCGGGTCCCCGGACTCGAGCTGTTCTTC. This codes for CSVEGGRVPGLELFF.

V and J are TRBV6-2 or TRBV6-3 and TRBJ2-5; D is uncertain. The V end was cut by 2 bases, the J end by 7 bases, with 11 bases between. There are 13 residues in the CDR3. Per germline, CDR1 MNHEY and CDR2 SVGEGT. For the CDR3, the DNA is TGTGCCAGCAGTTACCGCCCCACGGGGACCCAGTACTTC. This codes for CASSYRPTGTQYF.

This clonotype was counted a few times. This chain links TRBV29-1 with TRBJ1-1; D gene uncertain. Per germline, CDR1 SQVTM and CDR2 ANQGSEA. The CDR3 has 12 amino acids. V lost 7 bases to trimming and J lost 7 bases, with 16 bases between them. CDR3 protein: CSGVPHSNEAFF. CDR3 bases: TGCAGCGGGGTACCTCACAGCAATGAAGCTTTCTTT.

This clonotype was seen a handful of times. CDR3 sequence: CASSAKNTEAFF. CDR3 sequence (DNA): TGTGCCAGCAGCGCCAAGAACACTGAAGCTTTCTTT. The chain carries TRBV7-3 and TRBJ1-1; no firm D call. Trimming pared 5 bases from V and 1 base from J, leaving 5 bases between. The length of the CDR3 is 12 residues. Germline V lookup: CDR1 SGHTA, CDR2 FQGTGA. The complete variable domain, with remaining parts taken from reference TRBV7-3 and TRBJ1-1, reads GAGVSQTPSNKVTEKGKYVELRCDPISGHTALYWYRQSLGQGPEFLIYFQGTGAADDSGLPNDRFFAVRPEGSVSTLKIQRTERGDSAVYLCASSAKNTEAFFGQGTRLTVV.

About this clonotype itself: A much bigger clone sits one base away, suggesting this may be a read error. The chain is built from TRBV5-1 and TRBJ2-2; D ambiguous. Trimming shortened V by 1 base and J by 0 bases, and 4 bases separated the two germline ends. The CDR3 sequence is 14 residues long. Germline CDR1 reads SGHRS; CDR2 reads YFSETQ. The CDR3 spells CASSLKANTGELFF. The CDR3 region has the DNA TGCGCCAGCAGCTTGAAAGCGAACACCGGGGAGCTGTTTTTT.

This clonotype was detected a few times. The J gene is TRBJ1-5, the V gene TRBV20-1; a possible D gene is TRBD1 (5 bases). Looked up from germline, CDR1 is DFQATT and CDR2 is SNEGSKA (reference sequence). Between the trimmed V and J ends, which lost 1 base and 6 bases, there was a span of 10 bases. CDR3 length equals 13 residues. CDR3: CSARVGLGQPQHF. The CDR3 coding sequence is TGCAGTGCTAGAGTGGGGCTGGGTCAGCCCCAGCATTTT.

This chain joins TRBV10-3 and TRBJ1-2; D is uncertain. V lost 0 bases and J 8 bases, leaving 7 bases between the germline ends. Germline-derived CDR1 and CDR2 are ENHRY and SYGVKD. The CDR3 length is 12 residues. The CDR3 region is CAISESRRGYTF. The CDR3 bases are TGTGCCATCAGTGAGTCCCGGCGAGGCTACACCTTC.

A few counts support this clonotype. The rearrangement links TRBV2 to TRBJ1-5; 9 positions agree with TRBD1. Per germline, CDR1 SNHLY and CDR2 FYNNEI. The CDR3 extends over 14 amino acids. The junction had 4 bases not matched to a gene; V was cut back by 6 bases and J by 4 bases. In nucleotides, the CDR3 is TGTGCCAGCAGAGGGACAGGGATTAATCAGCCCCAGCATTTT. Translating it yields CASRGTGINQPQHF.

This chain connects TRBV7-9 to TRBJ2-1, with D maybe TRBD1 (5 bases). In germline, CDR1 is SEHNR, CDR2 FQNEAQ (reference sequence). This CDR3 spans 12 amino acids. The V end was cut by 10 bases, the J end by 6 bases, with 13 bases between. CDR3 in DNA: TGTGCCACCGCTGGGGCAGGCAATGAGCAGTTCTTC. Translation gives CATAGAGNEQFF.

This clonotype was detected only a few times. This rearrangement joins TRBV3-1 to TRBJ2-3; D possibly corresponds to TRBD1 (5 bases). V lost 3 bases and J 6 bases, leaving 10 bases between the germline ends. The CDR3 loop spans 13 amino acids. The V gene's germline CDR1 is LGHDT and CDR2 YNNKEL (reference sequence). CDR3 nucleotides: TGTGCCAGCAGCCAGCAACAGGTGGATACGCAGTATTTT. Translated, it gives CASSQQQVDTQYF.

The V gene is TRBV11-3, the J gene TRBJ2-1, with D maybe TRBD2 (6 bases). Germline CDR1 reads SGHNT; CDR2 reads YENEEA. This CDR3 spans 13 amino acids. V was shortened by 5 bases and J by 7 bases, with 12 bases between the two germline ends. DNA for the CDR3: TGTGCCAGCAGCCCCCCGACTAGGAATGAGCAGTTCTTC. This translates into CASSPPTRNEQFF. Using reference TRBV11-3 and TRBJ2-1 for the parts outside the CDR3, the full variable domain is EAGVVQSPRYKIIEKKQPVAFWCNPISGHNTLYWYLQNLGQGPELLIRYENEEAVDDSQLPKDRFSAERLKGVDSTLKIQPAELGDSAVYLCASSPPTRNEQFFGPGTRLTVL.

This clonotype was detected only a few times. The rearrangement joins TRBV3-1 to TRBJ2-1, with D hard to call. The V end was cut by 0 bases, the J end by 3 bases, with 12 bases between. Germline V gene lookup returns CDR1 LGHDT and CDR2 YNNKEL (reference sequence). The CDR3 loop spans 16 amino acids. The CDR3 DNA reads as TGTGCCAGCAGCCAAGACTCCTCCTTCGTCTACAATGAGCAGTTCTTC. It yields the protein CASSQDSSFVYNEQFF.

This clonotype was counted ten times or more. This chain links TRBV20-1 with TRBJ2-1; 7 positions agree with TRBD1. The CDR3 is made up of 15 amino acids. Losses at the gene ends were 3 bases for V and 2 bases for J; bases not matched to a gene: 7. CDR1 and CDR2 from the germline V gene are DFQATT and SNEGSKA (reference sequence). CDR3 DNA sequence: TGCAGTGCTAGGGACCGGACAGGTCCCTACAATGAGCAGTTCTTC. This codes for CSARDRTGPYNEQFF.

CDR3 residues: CASSFDIYNEQFF. For the CDR3, the DNA is TGTGCCAGCAGCTTCGACATCTACAATGAGCAGTTCTTC. The chain carries TRBV7-8 and TRBJ2-1; D not resolved. Germline assignment: CDR1 SGHVS and CDR2 FQNEAQ. Trimming took 3 bases from V and 3 from J, leaving 6 bases between them. This CDR3 is 13 amino acids long.

V is TRBV5-1 and J is TRBJ2-1, with 9 bases matching TRBD1. This CDR3 has 15 residues. Per the germline V gene, CDR1 is SGHRS and CDR2 is YFSETQ. V shed 3 bases, J shed 6 bases, and the junction held 7 bases outside the gene matches. The CDR3 coding sequence is TGCGCCAGCAGCTCCGGGACAGGGCTGGGCAATGAGCAGTTCTTC. Residues: CASSSGTGLGNEQFF.

V usage is TRBV20-1 and J usage is TRBJ2-7, with 8 positions matching TRBD1. V was clipped by 6 bases and J by 2 bases; unmatched bases: 3. CDR1 is DFQATT and CDR2 is SNEGSKA in the germline V gene (reference sequence). The CDR3 spans 12 residues. The CDR3 is CSAMGQAYEQYV. In DNA, the CDR3 is TGCAGTGCCATGGGACAGGCCTACGAGCAGTACGTC.

This clonotype has just a few counts. The CDR3 reads CASSDRTASNYGYTF. In nucleotides, the CDR3 is TGCGCCAGCAGCGACCGGACGGCTTCTAACTATGGCTACACCTTC. V gene TRBV5-1 combines with J gene TRBJ1-2; D is unclear. Per the germline V gene, CDR1 is SGHRS and CDR2 is YFSETQ. This CDR3 is built from 15 residues. Trimming cost V 4 bases and J 0 bases, with 13 bases left between them.

A few counts support this clonotype. The chain is built from TRBV4-1 and TRBJ2-2; D is undetermined. The CDR3 is made up of 16 amino acids. V lost 1 base and J 2 bases, leaving 11 bases between the germline ends. Germline CDR1 MGHRA, CDR2 YSYEKL. The CDR3 sequence is CASSQGGWRNTGELFF. The CDR3 DNA reads as TGCGCCAGCAGCCAAGGTGGATGGAGAAACACCGGGGAGCTGTTTTTT.

This chain joins TRBV12-3 or TRBV12-4 and TRBJ2-3; 11 bases fit TRBD2. This CDR3 comprises 17 residues. Unmatched junction bases numbered 10, after V lost 6 bases and J lost 2 bases. CDR3 amino acids: CASSFPGLAAPTDTQYF. CDR3 DNA sequence: TGTGCCAGCAGCTTCCCGGGACTAGCGGCCCCCACAGATACGCAGTATTTT.

This clonotype was counted once. The rearrangement uses TRBV6-2 or TRBV6-3 and TRBJ2-3; D is perhaps TRBD1 (5 bases). Germline V CDR1 and CDR2: MNHEY, SVGEGT. V was cut by 9 bases and J by 2 bases, with 15 bases left in between. The CDR3 covers 14 residues. CDR3 sequence (DNA): TGTGCCAGTGGACAACACGGCTCCACAGATACGCAGTATTTT. This translates into CASGQHGSTDTQYF.

This sequence joins TRBV7-2 and TRBJ2-3; 13 nucleotides match TRBD2. Unmatched junction bases numbered 6, after V lost 1 base and J lost 8 bases. CDR1 is SGHTA and CDR2 is FQGNSA in the germline V gene. This CDR3 region has 16 residues. CDR3 nucleotide sequence: TGTGCCAGCAGCTTAGACCGACTAGCGGGGGGAGGTACGCAGTATTTT. This codes for CASSLDRLAGGGTQYF.

This clonotype has a handful of counts. The chain links TRBV29-1 to TRBJ2-1, with a tentative D call TRBD1 (6 bases). The CDR3 totals 12 residues. Trimming took 4 bases from V and 12 from J, leaving 16 bases between them. Germline CDR1 and CDR2: SQVTM and ANQGSEA. CDR3 loop: CSVASFTGMQFF. The DNA for the CDR3 is TGCAGCGTTGCCTCTTTTACAGGGATGCAGTTCTTC.

CDR3 nucleotides: TGCGCCAGCAGCTTGTCGATTGCAGATACGCAGTATTTT. Translating it yields CASSLSIADTQYF. The chain employs TRBV5-1 and TRBJ2-3; D call uncertain. Trimming removed 1 base from V and 4 bases from J, with 7 bases in between. Germline CDR1 and CDR2: SGHRS and YFSETQ. The CDR3 extends over 13 amino acids.

The chain employs TRBV5-1 and TRBJ1-3, with a tentative D call TRBD1 (6 bases). The CDR3 has 17 amino acids. Trimming removed 4 bases at V and 2 bases at J, with 19 bases between. Looked up from germline, CDR1 is SGHRS and CDR2 is YFSETQ. In DNA, the CDR3 is TGCGCCAGCAGCGCCGGGACACTTAGTGCGGCTGGAAACACCATATATTTT. This encodes CASSAGTLSAAGNTIYF.